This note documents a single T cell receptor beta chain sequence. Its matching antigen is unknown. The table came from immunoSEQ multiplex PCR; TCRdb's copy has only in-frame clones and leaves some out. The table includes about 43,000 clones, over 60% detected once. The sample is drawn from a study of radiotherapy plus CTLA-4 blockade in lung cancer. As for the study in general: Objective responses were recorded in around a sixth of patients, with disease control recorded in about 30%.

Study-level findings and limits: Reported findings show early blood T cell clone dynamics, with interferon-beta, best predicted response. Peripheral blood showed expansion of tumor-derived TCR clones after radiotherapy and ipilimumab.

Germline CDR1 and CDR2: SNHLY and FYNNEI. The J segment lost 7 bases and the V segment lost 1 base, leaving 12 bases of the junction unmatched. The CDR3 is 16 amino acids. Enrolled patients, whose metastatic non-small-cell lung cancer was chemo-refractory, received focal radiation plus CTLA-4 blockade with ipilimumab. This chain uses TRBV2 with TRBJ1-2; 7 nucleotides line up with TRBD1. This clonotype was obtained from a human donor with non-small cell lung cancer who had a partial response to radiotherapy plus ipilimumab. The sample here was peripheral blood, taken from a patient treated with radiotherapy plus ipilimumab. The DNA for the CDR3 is TGTGCCAGCAGTGAAGACATACAGGGGCGGCTCCGTGGCTACACCTTC. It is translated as CASSEDIQGRLRGYTF. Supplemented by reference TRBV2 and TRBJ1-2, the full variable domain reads EPEVTQTPSHQVTQMGQEVILRCVPISNHLYFYWYRQILGQKVEFLVSFYNNEISEKSEIFDDQFSVERPDGSNFTLKIRSTKLEDSAMYFCASSEDIQGRLRGYTFGSGTRLTVV.